The next 12 T cell receptor beta chains were all read from a single sample in a study of blood T cell repertoires in COVID-19. The data were produced by immunoSEQ multiplex PCR, yet TCRdb's version contains in-frame clones alone and is incomplete. The sample has approximately 430,000 clones, about nine tenths seen once. The specimen was peripheral blood. Source of these receptors: a woman in her 30s with active or convalescent COVID-19.

The chain uses TRBV30 and TRBJ2-7; 9 positions match TRBD2. Trimming at V came to 1 base and at J to 3 bases, leaving 4 bases not matched to a gene. CDR1 and CDR2 (germline): GTSNPN, SVGIG (reference sequence). This CDR3 region has 14 residues. CDR3 DNA: TGTGCCTGGAGTGCTGGACTAGCGCACTACGAGCAGTACTTC. Protein: CAWSAGLAHYEQYF. The variable domain in full, completed from reference TRBV30 and TRBJ2-7, reads SQTIHQWPATLVQPVGSPLSLECTVEGTSNPNLYWYRQAAGRGLQLLFYSVGIGQISSEVPQNLSASRPQDRQFILSSKKLLLSDSGFYLCAWSAGLAHYEQYFGPGTRLTVT.

The chain recombines TRBV5-7 with TRBJ2-7; 7 bases agree with TRBD1. TRBV5-7 counts as an open reading frame of uncertain function. V dropped 3 bases and J dropped 2; count of bases not matched to a gene: 8. The CDR3 runs to 15 residues. The CDR3 is CASSCTGQNTYEQYF. The CDR3 DNA follows: TGTGCCAGCAGCTGTACGGGACAGAATACCTACGAGCAGTACTTC.

The chain combines TRBV6-5 with TRBJ2-5, with 7 bases fitting TRBD2. V lost 8 bases, J lost 5 bases, and 8 bases stayed unmatched. The CDR3 loop spans 13 amino acids. Germline V gives CDR1 MNHEY, CDR2 SVGAGI. CDR3 residues: CASHRDYLETQYF. CDR3 in DNA: TGTGCCAGCCACCGGGACTACCTGGAGACCCAGTACTTC.

Only a few counts were recorded for this clone. CDR3 nucleotides: TGTGCCAGCAGCCAACCGACTAGCCCAGGGGCTGAGCAGTTCTTC. This gives the protein CASSQPTSPGAEQFF. This rearrangement joins TRBV14 to TRBJ2-1; D may be TRBD2 (7 bases). Germline loops: CDR1 SGHDN, CDR2 FVKESK. The CDR3 covers 15 residues. Trimming pared 2 bases from V and 9 bases from J, leaving 17 bases between.

V is TRBV18 and J is TRBJ1-2; TRBD1 agrees at 10 bases. The germline V gene has CDR1 KGHSH and CDR2 LQKENI. J lost 2 bases, V lost 3 bases, and 9 bases had no gene match. The CDR3 loop spans 17 amino acids. The DNA for the CDR3 is TGTGCCAGCTCACCTCGGGACAGGGGCGCTACAAACTATGGCTACACCTTC. Its protein product is CASSPRDRGATNYGYTF.

This chain joins TRBV10-3 and TRBJ1-5; weak D call: TRBD1 (5 bases). CDR1 ENHRY and CDR2 SYGVKD come from the germline V gene. Trimming took 3 bases from V and 4 from J, leaving 7 bases between them. This CDR3 contains 13 residues. The CDR3 sequence is CAISDSGNQPQHF. The CDR3 bases are TGTGCCATCAGTGATTCAGGGAATCAGCCCCAGCATTTT.

This chain joins TRBV27 and TRBJ2-1; D ambiguous. Trimming shortened V by 3 bases and J by 4 bases, and 10 bases separated the two germline ends. Germline V gives CDR1 MNHEY, CDR2 SMNVEV (reference sequence). This CDR3 is 14 amino acids long. CDR3 in DNA: TGTGCCAGCAGTTTGATGTCCGGGTACAATGAGCAGTTCTTC. Translating it yields CASSLMSGYNEQFF.

The rearrangement joins TRBV30 to TRBJ1-1, with D perhaps TRBD1 (5 bases). CDR1 is GTSNPN, CDR2 SVGIG, per germline (reference sequence). The CDR3 totals 16 residues. Trimming left V 5 bases short and J 0 bases short, with 19 bases between. CDR3 in DNA: TGTGCCTGGGCCTCTGGAGCGGGGACCTTGAACACTGAAGCTTTCTTT. Translation gives CAWASGAGTLNTEAFF.

The rearrangement uses TRBV6-5 and TRBJ1-2; 10 bases line up with TRBD1. There are 16 residues in the CDR3. The germline gives CDR1 MNHEY, CDR2 SVGAGI. V was clipped by 4 bases and J by 8 bases; unmatched bases: 13. The CDR3 region is CASSSPGQGKFGGYTF. For the CDR3, the DNA is TGTGCCAGCAGTTCACCGGGACAGGGGAAATTTGGAGGCTACACCTTC.

V is TRBV4-1 and J is TRBJ1-5; the D is unclear. The V end was cut by 1 base, the J end by 0 bases, with 13 bases between. The CDR3 extends over 17 amino acids. CDR1 and CDR2 (germline): MGHRA, YSYEKL. CDR3 DNA: TGCGCCAGCAGCCAAGTTGCAGGAGGGTATAGCAATCAGCCCCAGCATTTT. Protein sequence: CASSQVAGGYSNQPQHF.

The DNA for the CDR3 is TGTGCCAGCAGCCCGGACAGTAGCTATGGCTACACCTTC. Protein sequence: CASSPDSSYGYTF. V is TRBV5-6 and J is TRBJ1-2, with TRBD1 as a possible D gene (6 bases). Germline V gene data show CDR1 as SGHDT and CDR2 as YYEEEE. Trimming cost V 4 bases and J 4 bases, with 11 bases left between them. The CDR3 length is 13 residues.

The chain has TRBV7-9 and TRBJ2-7, with 8 nucleotides matching TRBD1. This CDR3 contains 15 residues. With 0 bases clipped from V and 6 bases from J, the junction kept 7 bases outside the gene matches. Germline lookup yields CDR1 SEHNR and CDR2 FQNEAQ (reference sequence). The CDR3 protein is CASSLACMTGVEQYF. DNA for the CDR3: TGTGCCAGCAGCTTAGCGTGCATGACAGGGGTCGAGCAGTACTTC.